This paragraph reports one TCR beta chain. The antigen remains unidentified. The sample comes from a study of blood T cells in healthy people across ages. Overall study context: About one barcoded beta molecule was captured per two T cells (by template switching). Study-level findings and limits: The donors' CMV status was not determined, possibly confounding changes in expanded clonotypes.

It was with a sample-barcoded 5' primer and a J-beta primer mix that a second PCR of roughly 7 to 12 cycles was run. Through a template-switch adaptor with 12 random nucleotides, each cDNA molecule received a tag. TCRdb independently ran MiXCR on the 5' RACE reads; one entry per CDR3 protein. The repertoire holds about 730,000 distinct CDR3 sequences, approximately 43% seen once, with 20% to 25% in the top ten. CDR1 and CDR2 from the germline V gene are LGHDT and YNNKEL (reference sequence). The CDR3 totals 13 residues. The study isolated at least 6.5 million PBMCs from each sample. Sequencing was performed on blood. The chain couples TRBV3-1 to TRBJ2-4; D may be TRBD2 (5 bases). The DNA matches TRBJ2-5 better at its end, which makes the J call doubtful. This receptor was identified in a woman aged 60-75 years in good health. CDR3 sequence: CAGHGGSRETQYF. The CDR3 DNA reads TGTGCCGGCCACGGTGGGAGCAGGGAGACCCAGTACTTC.